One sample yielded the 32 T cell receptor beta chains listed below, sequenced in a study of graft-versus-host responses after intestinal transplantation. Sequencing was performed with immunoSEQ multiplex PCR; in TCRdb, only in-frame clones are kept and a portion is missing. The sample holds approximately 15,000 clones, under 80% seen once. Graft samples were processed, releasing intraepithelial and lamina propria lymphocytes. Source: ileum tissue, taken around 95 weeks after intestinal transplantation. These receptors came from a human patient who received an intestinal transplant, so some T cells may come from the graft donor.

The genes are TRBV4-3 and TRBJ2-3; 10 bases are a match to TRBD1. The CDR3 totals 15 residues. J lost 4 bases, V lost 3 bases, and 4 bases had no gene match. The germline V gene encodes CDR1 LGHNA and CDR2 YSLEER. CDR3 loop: CASSHGQGDADTQYF. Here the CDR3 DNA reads TGCGCCAGCAGCCACGGACAGGGGGATGCAGATACGCAGTATTTT.

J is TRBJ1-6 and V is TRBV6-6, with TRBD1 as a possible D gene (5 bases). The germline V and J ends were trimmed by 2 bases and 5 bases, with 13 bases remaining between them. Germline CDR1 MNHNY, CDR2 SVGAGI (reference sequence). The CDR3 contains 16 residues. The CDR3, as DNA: TGTGCCAGCAGTTACAAAAAGGGGTTTGATAATTCACCCCTCCACTTT. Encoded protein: CASSYKKGFDNSPLHF.

The CDR3 sequence: CASSQDLLAGGNTIYF. The CDR3 nucleotides read TGCGCCAGCAGCCAAGATTTACTGGCGGGGGGAAACACCATATATTTT. The chain is built from TRBV4-1 and TRBJ1-3; D remains ambiguous. The CDR3 extends over 16 amino acids. Trimming pared 0 bases from V and 4 bases from J, leaving 13 bases between. Per germline, CDR1 MGHRA and CDR2 YSYEKL.

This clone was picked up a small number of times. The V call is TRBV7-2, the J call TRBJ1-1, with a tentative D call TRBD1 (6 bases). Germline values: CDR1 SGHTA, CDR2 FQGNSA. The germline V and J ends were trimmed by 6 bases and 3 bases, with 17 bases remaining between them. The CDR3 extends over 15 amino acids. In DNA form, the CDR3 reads TGTGCCAGCAGGGCCCGGGGGGCCGGGGACACTGAAGCTTTCTTT. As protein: CASRARGAGDTEAFF. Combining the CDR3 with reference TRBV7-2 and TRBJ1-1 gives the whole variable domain GAGVSQSPSNKVTEKGKDVELRCDPISGHTALYWYRQSLGQGLEFLIYFQGNSAPDKSGLPSDRFSAERTGGSVSTLTIQRTQQEDSAVYLCASRARGAGDTEAFFGQGTRLTVV.

DNA of the CDR3: TGTGCCAGCAGCGTTACAGGGGGCACTGAAGCTTTCTTT. This translates into CASSVTGGTEAFF. V and J are TRBV7-6 and TRBJ1-1, with TRBD1 matching 8 bases. The germline V gene has CDR1 SGHVS and CDR2 FNYEAQ. Trimming removed 5 bases from V and 4 bases from J; junction bases left unmatched: 3. The CDR3 contains 13 residues.

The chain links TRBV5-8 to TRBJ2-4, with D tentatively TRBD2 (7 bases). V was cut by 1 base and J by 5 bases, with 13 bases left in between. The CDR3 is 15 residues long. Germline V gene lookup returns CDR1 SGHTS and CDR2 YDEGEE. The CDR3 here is CASSLRGGSQNIQYF. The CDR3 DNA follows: TGTGCCAGCAGCTTGAGGGGGGGGTCGCAAAACATTCAGTACTTC. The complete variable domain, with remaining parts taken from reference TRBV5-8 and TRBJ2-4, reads EAGVTQSPTHLIKTRGQQATLRCSPISGHTSVYWYQQALGLGLQFLLWYDEGEERNRGNFPPRFSGRQFPNYSSELNVNALELEDSALYLCASSLRGGSQNIQYFGAGTRLSVL.

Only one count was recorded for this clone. The CDR3 loop reads CSVTLGQGYEKLFF. As DNA, the CDR3 is TGCAGCGTTACGCTGGGCCAGGGGTACGAAAAACTGTTTTTT. The genes are TRBV29-1 and TRBJ1-4; a possible D gene is TRBD1 (6 bases). Germline V lookup: CDR1 SQVTM, CDR2 ANQGSEA. Trimming took off 5 bases at V and 8 bases at J, with 18 bases between the two ends. CDR3 length: 14 residues.

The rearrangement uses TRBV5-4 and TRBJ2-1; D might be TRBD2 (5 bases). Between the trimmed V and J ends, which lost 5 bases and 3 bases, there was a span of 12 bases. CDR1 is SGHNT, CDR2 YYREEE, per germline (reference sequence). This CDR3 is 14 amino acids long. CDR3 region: CASSLDGNYNEQFF. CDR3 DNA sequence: TGTGCCAGCAGTCTGGACGGGAACTACAATGAGCAGTTCTTC.

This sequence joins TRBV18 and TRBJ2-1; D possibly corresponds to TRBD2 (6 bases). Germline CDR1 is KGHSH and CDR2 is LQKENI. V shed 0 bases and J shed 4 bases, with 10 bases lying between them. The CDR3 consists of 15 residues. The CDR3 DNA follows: TGTGCCAGCTCACCACCTTCTGCGGGGTACAATGAGCAGTTCTTC. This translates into CASSPPSAGYNEQFF.

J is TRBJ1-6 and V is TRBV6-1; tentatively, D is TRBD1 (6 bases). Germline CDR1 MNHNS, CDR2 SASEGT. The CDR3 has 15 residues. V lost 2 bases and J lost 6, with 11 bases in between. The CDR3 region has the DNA TGTGCCAGCAGTGAATATACAGGGAGTAATTCACCCCTCCACTTT. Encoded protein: CASSEYTGSNSPLHF.

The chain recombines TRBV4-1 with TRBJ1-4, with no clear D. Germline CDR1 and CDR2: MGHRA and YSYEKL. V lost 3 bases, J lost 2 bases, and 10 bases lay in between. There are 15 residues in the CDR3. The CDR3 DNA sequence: TGCGCCAGCAGCCATCCGGGGTATACTAATGAAAAACTGTTTTTT. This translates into CASSHPGYTNEKLFF.

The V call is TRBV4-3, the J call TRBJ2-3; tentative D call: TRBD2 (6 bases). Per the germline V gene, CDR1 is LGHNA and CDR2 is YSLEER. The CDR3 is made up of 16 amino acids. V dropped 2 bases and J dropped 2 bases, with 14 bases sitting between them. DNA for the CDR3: TGCGCCAGCAGCCAAAAACTGCGGGGACTCACAGATACGCAGTATTTT. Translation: CASSQKLRGLTDTQYF.

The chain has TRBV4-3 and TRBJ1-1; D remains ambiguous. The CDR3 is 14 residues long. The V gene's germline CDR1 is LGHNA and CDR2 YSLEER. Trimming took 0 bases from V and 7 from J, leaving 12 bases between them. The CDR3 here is CASSQDTVRSEAFF. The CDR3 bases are TGCGCCAGCAGCCAAGATACAGTCAGAAGTGAAGCTTTCTTT.

This chain's CDR3 is CASSLASGENIQYF. The CDR3 DNA reads TGTGCCAGCAGCTTAGCTAGCGGGGAAAACATTCAGTACTTC. The chain combines TRBV7-2 with TRBJ2-4; 8 bases match TRBD2. V shed 0 bases and J 5 bases; nucleotides not matched to a gene: 0. CDR3 length: 14 amino acids. Germline values: CDR1 SGHTA, CDR2 FQGNSA.

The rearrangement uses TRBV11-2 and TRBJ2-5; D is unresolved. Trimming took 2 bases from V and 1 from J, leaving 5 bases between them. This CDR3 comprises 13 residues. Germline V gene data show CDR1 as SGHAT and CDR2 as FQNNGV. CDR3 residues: CASSLPGQETQYF. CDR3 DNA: TGTGCCAGCAGCTTACCAGGCCAAGAGACCCAGTACTTC.

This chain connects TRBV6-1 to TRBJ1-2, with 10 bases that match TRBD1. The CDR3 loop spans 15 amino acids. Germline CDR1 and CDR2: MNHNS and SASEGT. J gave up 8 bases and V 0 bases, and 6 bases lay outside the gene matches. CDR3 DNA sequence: TGTGCCAGCAGTGAAGCGCCCGGGACAGGGGTCGGCTACACCTTC. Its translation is CASSEAPGTGVGYTF.

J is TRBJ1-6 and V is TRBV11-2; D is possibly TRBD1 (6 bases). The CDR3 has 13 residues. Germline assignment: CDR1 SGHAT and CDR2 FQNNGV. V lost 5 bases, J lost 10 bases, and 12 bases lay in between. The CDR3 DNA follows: TGTGCCAGCAGCGATACCGGGACATCACCCCTCCACTTT. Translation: CASSDTGTSPLHF.

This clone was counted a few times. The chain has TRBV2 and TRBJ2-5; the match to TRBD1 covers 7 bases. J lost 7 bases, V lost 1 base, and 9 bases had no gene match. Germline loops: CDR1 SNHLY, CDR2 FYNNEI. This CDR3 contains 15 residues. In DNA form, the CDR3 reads TGTGCCAGCAGTGAAGTTGTGGGACAGTCGTCGACCCAGTACTTC. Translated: CASSEVVGQSSTQYF.

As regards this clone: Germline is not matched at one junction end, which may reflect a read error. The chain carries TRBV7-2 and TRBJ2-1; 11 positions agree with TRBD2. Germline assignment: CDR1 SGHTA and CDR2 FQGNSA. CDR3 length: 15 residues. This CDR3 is CASTLLAGVDNEQFF. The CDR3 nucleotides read TGTGCCAGCACCTTACTAGCGGGGGTCGACAATGAGCAGTTCTTC.

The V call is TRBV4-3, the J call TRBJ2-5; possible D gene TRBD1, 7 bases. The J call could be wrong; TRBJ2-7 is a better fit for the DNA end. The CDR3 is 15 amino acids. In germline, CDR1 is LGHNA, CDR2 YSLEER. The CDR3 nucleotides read TGCGCCAGCAGCCAAGATGCCAGGGGGGAGTACGAGCAGTACTTC. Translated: CASSQDARGEYEQYF.

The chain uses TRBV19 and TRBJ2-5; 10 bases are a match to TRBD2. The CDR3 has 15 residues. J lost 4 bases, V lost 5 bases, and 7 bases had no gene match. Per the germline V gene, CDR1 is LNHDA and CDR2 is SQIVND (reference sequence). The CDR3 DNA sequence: TGTGCCAGTAGTTTACCTAGCGGGGGATCAGAGACCCAGTACTTC. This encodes CASSLPSGGSETQYF.

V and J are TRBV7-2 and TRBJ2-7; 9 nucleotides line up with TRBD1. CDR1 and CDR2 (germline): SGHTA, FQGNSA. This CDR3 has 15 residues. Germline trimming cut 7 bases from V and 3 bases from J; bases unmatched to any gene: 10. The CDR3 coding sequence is TGTGCCAGCAAACCGGGACAGGGCGATCTCTACGAGCAGTACTTC. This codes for CASKPGQGDLYEQYF.

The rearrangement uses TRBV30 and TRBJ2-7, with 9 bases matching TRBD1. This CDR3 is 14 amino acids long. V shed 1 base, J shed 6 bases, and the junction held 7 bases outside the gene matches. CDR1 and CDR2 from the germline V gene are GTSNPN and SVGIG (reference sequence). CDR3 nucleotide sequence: TGTGCCTGGAGTGGGTCCGGGACAGGGCTCGAGCAGTACTTC. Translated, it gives CAWSGSGTGLEQYF.

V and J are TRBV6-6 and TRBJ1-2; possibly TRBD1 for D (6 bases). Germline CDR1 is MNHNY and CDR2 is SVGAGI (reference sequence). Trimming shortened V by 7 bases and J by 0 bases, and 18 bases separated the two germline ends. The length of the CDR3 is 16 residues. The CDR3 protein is CASNEGRGLANYGYTF. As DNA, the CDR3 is TGTGCCAGCAACGAGGGCAGGGGCCTAGCTAACTATGGCTACACCTTC.

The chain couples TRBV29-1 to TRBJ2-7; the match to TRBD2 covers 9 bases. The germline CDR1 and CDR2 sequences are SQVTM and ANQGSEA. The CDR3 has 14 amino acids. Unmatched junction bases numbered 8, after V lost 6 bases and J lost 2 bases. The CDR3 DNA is TGCAGCGTGGTTAGACTAGCGGCTACCTACGAGCAGTACTTC. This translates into CSVVRLAATYEQYF.

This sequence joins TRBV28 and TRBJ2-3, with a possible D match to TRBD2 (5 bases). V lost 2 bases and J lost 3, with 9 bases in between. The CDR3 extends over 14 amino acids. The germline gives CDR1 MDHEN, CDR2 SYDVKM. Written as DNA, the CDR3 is TGTGCCAGCAGTTTAGGGTGGGAGACAGATACGCAGTATTTT. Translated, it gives CASSLGWETDTQYF.

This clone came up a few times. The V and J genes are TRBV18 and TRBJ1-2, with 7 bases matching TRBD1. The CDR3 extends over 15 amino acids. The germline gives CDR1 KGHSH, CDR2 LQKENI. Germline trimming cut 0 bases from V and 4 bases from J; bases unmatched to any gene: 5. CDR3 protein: CASSPPGQQFYGYTF. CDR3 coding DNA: TGTGCCAGCTCACCACCGGGACAGCAGTTCTATGGCTACACCTTC.

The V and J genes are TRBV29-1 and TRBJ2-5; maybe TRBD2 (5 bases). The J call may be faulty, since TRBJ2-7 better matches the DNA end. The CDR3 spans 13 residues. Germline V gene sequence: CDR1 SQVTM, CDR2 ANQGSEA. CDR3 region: CSVEFEGGYEQYF. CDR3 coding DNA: TGCAGCGTTGAATTTGAGGGTGGCTACGAGCAGTACTTC.

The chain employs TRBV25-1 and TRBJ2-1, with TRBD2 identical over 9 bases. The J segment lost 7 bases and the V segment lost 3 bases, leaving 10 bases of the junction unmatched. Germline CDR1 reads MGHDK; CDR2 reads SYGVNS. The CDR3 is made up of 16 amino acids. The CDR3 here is CASSEPPSGGRNEQFF. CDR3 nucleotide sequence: TGTGCCAGCAGTGAGCCCCCGAGCGGGGGGAGGAATGAGCAGTTCTTC. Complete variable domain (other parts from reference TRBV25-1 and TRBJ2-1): EADIYQTPRYLVIGTGKKITLECSQTMGHDKMYWYQQDPGMELHLIHYSYGVNSTEKGDLSSESTVSRIRTEHFPLTLESARPSHTSQYLCASSEPPSGGRNEQFFGPGTRLTVL.

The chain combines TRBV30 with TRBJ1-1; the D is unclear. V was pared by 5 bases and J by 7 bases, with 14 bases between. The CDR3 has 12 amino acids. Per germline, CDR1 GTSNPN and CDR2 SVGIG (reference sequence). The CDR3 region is CAWFSGNVEAFF. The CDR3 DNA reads TGTGCCTGGTTTTCGGGTAACGTTGAAGCTTTCTTT.

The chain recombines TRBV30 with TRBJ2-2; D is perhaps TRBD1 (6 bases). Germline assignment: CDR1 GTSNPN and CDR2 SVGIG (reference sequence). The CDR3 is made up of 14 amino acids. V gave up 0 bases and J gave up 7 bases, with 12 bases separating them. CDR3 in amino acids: CAWSVNREYGELFF. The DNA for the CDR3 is TGTGCCTGGAGTGTAAACAGGGAGTACGGGGAGCTGTTTTTT.

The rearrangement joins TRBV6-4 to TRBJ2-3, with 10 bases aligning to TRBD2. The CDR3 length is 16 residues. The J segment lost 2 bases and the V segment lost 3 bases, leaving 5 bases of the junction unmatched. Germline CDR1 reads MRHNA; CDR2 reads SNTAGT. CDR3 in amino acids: CASSESSGGSTDTQYF. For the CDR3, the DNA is TGTGCCAGCAGTGAGTCTAGCGGGGGCTCCACAGATACGCAGTATTTT.